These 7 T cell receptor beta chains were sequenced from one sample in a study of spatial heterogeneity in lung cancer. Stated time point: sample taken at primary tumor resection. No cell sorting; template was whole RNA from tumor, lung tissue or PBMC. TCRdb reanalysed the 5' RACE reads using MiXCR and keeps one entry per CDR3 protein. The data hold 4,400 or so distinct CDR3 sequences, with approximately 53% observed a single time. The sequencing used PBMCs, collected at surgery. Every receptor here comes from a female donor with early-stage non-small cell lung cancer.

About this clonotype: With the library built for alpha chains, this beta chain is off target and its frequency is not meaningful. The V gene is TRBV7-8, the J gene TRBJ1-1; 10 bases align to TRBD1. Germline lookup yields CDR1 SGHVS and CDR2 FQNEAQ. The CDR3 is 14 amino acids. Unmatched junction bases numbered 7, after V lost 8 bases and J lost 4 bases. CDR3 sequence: CASSWGQGSTEAFF. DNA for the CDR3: TGTGCCAGCTCCTGGGGACAGGGGTCCACTGAAGCTTTCTTT.

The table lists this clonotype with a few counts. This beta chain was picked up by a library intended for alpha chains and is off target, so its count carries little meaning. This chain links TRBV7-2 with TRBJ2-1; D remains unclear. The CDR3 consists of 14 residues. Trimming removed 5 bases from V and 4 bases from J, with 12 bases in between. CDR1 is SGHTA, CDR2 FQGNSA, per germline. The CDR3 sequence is CASSAIGPYNEQFF. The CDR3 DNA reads TGTGCCAGCAGCGCGATAGGGCCTTACAATGAGCAGTTCTTC.

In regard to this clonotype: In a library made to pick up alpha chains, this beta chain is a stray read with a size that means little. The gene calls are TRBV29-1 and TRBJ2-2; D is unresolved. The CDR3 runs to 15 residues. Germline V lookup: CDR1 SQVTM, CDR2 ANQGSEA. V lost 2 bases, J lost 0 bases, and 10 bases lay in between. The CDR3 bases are TGCAGCGTTGAAAGTAGCACCTCGAACACCGGGGAGCTGTTTTTT. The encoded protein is CSVESSTSNTGELFF.

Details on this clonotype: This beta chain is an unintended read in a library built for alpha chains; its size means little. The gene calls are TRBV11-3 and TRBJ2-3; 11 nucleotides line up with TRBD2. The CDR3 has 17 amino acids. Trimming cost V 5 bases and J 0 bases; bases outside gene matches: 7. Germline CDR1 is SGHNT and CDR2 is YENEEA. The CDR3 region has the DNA TGTGCCAGCAGCCAGACTAGCGGGGATTTTAGCACAGATACGCAGTATTTT. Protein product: CASSQTSGDFSTDTQYF.

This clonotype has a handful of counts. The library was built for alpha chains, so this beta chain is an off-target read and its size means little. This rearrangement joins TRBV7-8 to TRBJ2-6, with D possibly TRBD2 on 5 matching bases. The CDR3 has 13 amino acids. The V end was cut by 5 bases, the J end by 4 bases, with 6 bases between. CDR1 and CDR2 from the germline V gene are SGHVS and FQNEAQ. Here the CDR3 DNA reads TGTGCCAGCAGCCCGGGGGGGGCCAACGTCCTGACTTTC. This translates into CASSPGGANVLTF.

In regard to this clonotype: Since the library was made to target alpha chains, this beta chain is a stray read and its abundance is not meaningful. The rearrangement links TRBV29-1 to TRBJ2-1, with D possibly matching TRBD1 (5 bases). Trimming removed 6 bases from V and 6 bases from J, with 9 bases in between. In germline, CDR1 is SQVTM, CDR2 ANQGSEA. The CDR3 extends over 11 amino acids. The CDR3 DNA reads TGCAGCGTCCCAGGGTTCAATGAGCAGTTCTTC. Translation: CSVPGFNEQFF.

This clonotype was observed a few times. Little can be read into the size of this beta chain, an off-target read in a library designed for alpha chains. The CDR3 sequence is CSANSGSYEQFF. The CDR3 DNA is TGCAGTGCAAATAGCGGGAGCTATGAGCAGTTCTTC. This sequence joins TRBV20-1 and TRBJ2-1, with 9 bases fitting TRBD2. This CDR3 has 12 amino acids. Looked up from germline, CDR1 is DFQATT and CDR2 is SNEGSKA (reference sequence). The junction had 5 bases not matched to a gene; V was cut back by 6 bases and J by 8 bases.